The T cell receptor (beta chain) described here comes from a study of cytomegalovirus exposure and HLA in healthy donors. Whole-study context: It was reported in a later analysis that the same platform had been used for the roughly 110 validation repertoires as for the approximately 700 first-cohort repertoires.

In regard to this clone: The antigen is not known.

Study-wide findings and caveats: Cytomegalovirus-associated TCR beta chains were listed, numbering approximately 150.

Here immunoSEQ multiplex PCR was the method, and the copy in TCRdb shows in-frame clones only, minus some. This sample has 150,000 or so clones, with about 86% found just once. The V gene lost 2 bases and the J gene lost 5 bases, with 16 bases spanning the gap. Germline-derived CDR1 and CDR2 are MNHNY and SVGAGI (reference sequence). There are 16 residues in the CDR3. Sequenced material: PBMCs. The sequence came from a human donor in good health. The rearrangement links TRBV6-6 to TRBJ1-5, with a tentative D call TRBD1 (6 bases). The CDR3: CASSYQGRGEYQPQHF. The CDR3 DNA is TGTGCCAGCAGTTACCAGGGGCGTGGGGAATATCAGCCCCAGCATTTT.